One sample yielded the 3 T cell receptor beta chains listed below, sequenced in a study of blood T cells in healthy people across ages (dated by TCRdb to between 2014 and 2016). Libraries were made using 5' RACE. The sequencer was an Illumina HiSeq 2500. A second PCR of about 6 to 11 cycles was performed with a sample-barcoded 5' primer and a J-beta primer mix. Using fastp trimming at Q25 and MiXCR clonotype assembly, TCRdb reanalyzed the public sequencing data and kept in-frame beta chains. A single entry per CDR3 protein holds the most common genes and DNA from its merged rows. The sample includes roughly 830,000 distinct CDR3 sequences, with around two thirds observed a single time. Of the sample, about 30% is held by the ten largest clones. The sequencing sample was made of blood. These receptors were taken from a young man in good health.

The chain recombines TRBV7-2 with TRBJ2-7; tentatively, D is TRBD1 (8 bases). Per the germline V gene, CDR1 is SGHTA and CDR2 is FQGNSA. The CDR3 extends over 14 amino acids. Trimming left V 5 bases short and J 6 bases short, with 17 bases between. CDR3 coding DNA: TGTGCCAGCAGCCCTTGGAACAGGGGGGGCGAGCAGTACTTC. Its protein is CASSPWNRGGEQYF.

This clonotype was counted a few times. In DNA, the CDR3 is TGCAGTGCTAGAGATGGAGGGACTTCCTACGAGCAGTACTTC. Translating it yields CSARDGGTSYEQYF. V is TRBV20-1 and J is TRBJ2-7; D possibly corresponds to TRBD2 (6 bases). V gave up 0 bases and J gave up 1 base, with 10 bases separating them. Germline CDR1 DFQATT, CDR2 SNEGSKA (reference sequence). This CDR3 has 14 residues.

V and J are TRBV6-5 and TRBJ2-3; D unclear. Germline CDR1 and CDR2: MNHEY and SVGAGI. This CDR3 comprises 13 residues. The germline V and J ends were trimmed by 0 bases and 5 bases, with 6 bases remaining between them. CDR3 sequence: CASSYSIQDTQYF. In nucleotides, the CDR3 is TGTGCCAGCAGTTACTCGATCCAAGATACGCAGTATTTT.